Below, 25 T cell receptor beta chains from the same sample are listed, as sequenced in a study of PD-L1 blockade in urothelial cancer (dated by TCRdb to about 2017). Library prep was done by the immunoSEQ multiplex PCR assay. TCRdb retrieved this table from immuneACCESS and kept in-frame rearrangements only. Not all clones are present; in checked studies, unresolved V genes account for under half, and no reason is known for the remainder. Present in this sample are roughly 100,000 clones, around 85% of which were seen just once. The ten top clones hold about 2.4% of the sample. The material was PBMCs, obtained around atezolizumab (anti-PD-L1) treatment. The receptors were sampled from a man in his fifties with urothelial cancer.

This rearrangement joins TRBV18 to TRBJ1-1; D is unclear. The V end was cut by 5 bases, the J end by 0 bases, with 7 bases between. This CDR3 region has 13 residues. Looked up from germline, CDR1 is KGHSH and CDR2 is LQKENI. In DNA, the CDR3 is TGTGCCAGCTCATCTACAGTGAACACTGAAGCTTTCTTT. Amino acid sequence: CASSSTVNTEAFF.

This chain joins TRBV11-3 and TRBJ2-7; D is perhaps TRBD1 (6 bases). V was pared by 5 bases and J by 3 bases, with 8 bases between. Germline assignment: CDR1 SGHNT and CDR2 YENEEA. The CDR3 consists of 12 residues. This chain's CDR3 is CASSEQGYEQYF. In DNA, the CDR3 is TGTGCCAGCAGCGAACAGGGCTACGAGCAGTACTTC.

V usage is TRBV25-1 and J usage is TRBJ2-5; unclear D gene. CDR1 and CDR2 from the germline V gene are MGHDK and SYGVNS. The ends were cut back, 2 bases at V and 4 bases at J, with 11 bases in the middle. The CDR3 loop spans 14 amino acids. Here the CDR3 reads CASSEVVRSETQYF. In nucleotides, the CDR3 is TGTGCCAGCAGTGAAGTCGTGCGCTCAGAGACCCAGTACTTC.

The chain uses TRBV19 and TRBJ1-3, with TRBD1 matching 7 bases. V lost 5 bases to trimming and J lost 0 bases; unmatched junction nucleotides: 7. The germline gives CDR1 LNHDA, CDR2 SQIVND (reference sequence). The CDR3 totals 16 residues. As DNA, the CDR3 is TGTGCCAGTAGTTCTGGGACAGTTTCCTCTGGAAACACCATATATTTT. This translates into CASSSGTVSSGNTIYF.

The rearrangement links TRBV28 to TRBJ1-2; D ambiguous. Germline V gene lookup returns CDR1 MDHEN and CDR2 SYDVKM. Trimming removed 1 base from V and 8 bases from J, with 8 bases in between. The CDR3 has 12 residues. The CDR3 DNA sequence: TGTGCCAGCAGTTTATTAGAGAAGGGCTACACCTTC. The encoded protein is CASSLLEKGYTF.

The V and J genes are TRBV9 and TRBJ1-4; the match to TRBD1 covers 7 bases. CDR3 length: 15 residues. With 2 bases clipped from V and 6 bases from J, the junction kept 7 bases outside the gene matches. Per the germline V gene, CDR1 is SGDLS and CDR2 is YYNGEE. The CDR3 coding sequence is TGTGCCAGCAGCGTGACCACAGGGGTCTATGAAAAACTGTTTTTT. Its protein product is CASSVTTGVYEKLFF.

In this sample, this clone turned up once. The V and J genes are TRBV19 and TRBJ2-7; 9 bases are shared with TRBD1. V was clipped by 5 bases and J by 0 bases; unmatched bases: 5. Germline values: CDR1 LNHDA, CDR2 SQIVND (reference sequence). CDR3 length equals 15 residues. CDR3 DNA: TGTGCCAGTAGTCGACAGGGGGGAGGCTCCTACGAGCAGTACTTC. Amino acids: CASSRQGGGSYEQYF.

V and J are TRBV28 and TRBJ1-1; 8 bases map to TRBD1. This CDR3 is built from 14 residues. Germline V gene data show CDR1 as MDHEN and CDR2 as SYDVKM. Losses at the gene ends were 1 base for V and 4 bases for J; bases not matched to a gene: 2. The CDR3 spells CASSLSTGGTEAFF. CDR3 in DNA: TGTGCCAGCAGTTTATCTACAGGGGGCACTGAAGCTTTCTTT. Looking up the rest from reference TRBV28 and TRBJ1-1 gives the full variable domain: DVKVTQSSRYLVKRTGEKVFLECVQDMDHENMFWYRQDPGLGLRLIYFSYDVKMKEKGDIPEGYSVSREKKERFSLILESASTNQTSMYLCASSLSTGGTEAFFGQGTRLTVV.

The rearrangement uses TRBV19 and TRBJ2-3; TRBD1 aligns across 12 bases. This CDR3 comprises 16 residues. V shed 4 bases, J shed 5 bases, and the junction held 7 bases outside the gene matches. Germline CDR1 and CDR2: LNHDA and SQIVND (reference sequence). The CDR3 DNA is TGTGCCAGTAGTACCCGGGACAGGGGGCACAGAGATACGCAGTATTTT. Amino acid sequence: CASSTRDRGHRDTQYF.

CDR3 nucleotides: TGTGCCAGTAGTATCTACGGGACAGGGGTCTACGAGCAGTACTTC. It encodes CASSIYGTGVYEQYF. V gene TRBV19 combines with J gene TRBJ2-7; 10 bases line up with TRBD1. V was clipped by 3 bases and J by 3 bases; unmatched bases: 5. The CDR3 runs 15 residues. Germline V gene sequence: CDR1 LNHDA, CDR2 SQIVND (reference sequence). Full variable domain (outside the CDR3, taken from reference TRBV19 and TRBJ2-7): DGGITQSPKYLFRKEGQNVTLSCEQNLNHDAMYWYRQDPGQGLRLIYYSQIVNDFQKGDIAEGYSVSREKKESFPLTVTSAQKNPTAFYLCASSIYGTGVYEQYFGPGTRLTVT.

This chain connects TRBV10-3 to TRBJ2-7; weak D call: TRBD1 (5 bases). This CDR3 has 15 amino acids. V was trimmed by 0 bases and J by 5 bases, leaving 14 bases between them. Germline lookup yields CDR1 ENHRY and CDR2 SYGVKD. The CDR3 spells CAISESAARVHEQYF. The CDR3 DNA reads as TGTGCCATCAGTGAGTCTGCGGCCAGGGTCCACGAGCAGTACTTC.

Details on this clone: An end of the junction does not agree with germline; a read error may underlie this. The chain recombines TRBV19 with TRBJ1-1; D is uncertain. Germline CDR1 LNHDA, CDR2 SQIVND (reference sequence). This CDR3 is built from 15 residues. CDR3 residues: CVSSMLAGSNTEAFF. The CDR3 region has the DNA TGTGTCAGTAGTATGTTAGCCGGGTCGAACACTGAAGCTTTCTTT.

The chain joins TRBV7-6 to TRBJ2-3, with 8 bases matching TRBD2. Looked up from germline, CDR1 is SGHVS and CDR2 is FNYEAQ. V gave up 6 bases and J gave up 1 base; unmatched junction bases: 6. The CDR3 has 15 amino acids. The CDR3 DNA reads as TGTGCCAGCAGGGAGACTAGCGTTCGCACAGATACGCAGTATTTT. Translated: CASRETSVRTDTQYF.

In its sample, this clone was seen a few times. The chain links TRBV5-4 to TRBJ2-7; 11 bases agree with TRBD2. The germline gives CDR1 SGHNT, CDR2 YYREEE (reference sequence). Trimming at V came to 4 bases and at J to 3 bases, leaving 3 bases not matched to a gene. CDR3 length equals 14 residues. CDR3: CASSAGTSGYEQYF. The CDR3 coding sequence is TGTGCCAGCAGCGCCGGGACTAGCGGCTACGAGCAGTACTTC.

The chain joins TRBV5-1 to TRBJ2-1; TRBD2 aligns across 10 bases. With V trimmed by 0 bases and J by 7 bases, 13 bases remained unmatched. CDR3 length equals 18 residues. Per germline, CDR1 SGHRS and CDR2 YFSETQ. CDR3 amino acids: CASSLAPRSGRASNEQFF. In nucleotides, the CDR3 is TGCGCCAGCAGCTTGGCCCCCCGAAGCGGGAGGGCCTCTAATGAGCAGTTCTTC.

This clone was seen many times. The J gene is TRBJ2-3, the V gene TRBV6-4; TRBD1 aligns across 7 bases. V was clipped by 5 bases and J by 7 bases; unmatched bases: 6. From germline, CDR1 is MRHNA and CDR2 SNTAGT. CDR3 length equals 13 residues. CDR3 residues: CASSPGTVNTQYF. The CDR3 DNA is TGTGCCAGCAGTCCCGGGACAGTGAATACGCAGTATTTT.

This chain links TRBV27 with TRBJ1-1, with D unclear. The germline V gene encodes CDR1 MNHEY and CDR2 SMNVEV (reference sequence). This CDR3 has 14 amino acids. V was shortened by 0 bases and J by 1 base, with 6 bases between the two germline ends. The CDR3 bases are TGTGCCAGCAGTTTATCAGCAAGGAACACTGAAGCTTTCTTT. This encodes CASSLSARNTEAFF.

This clone was found a few times. This rearrangement joins TRBV7-9 to TRBJ2-1; no definite D call. The germline gives CDR1 SEHNR, CDR2 FQNEAQ (reference sequence). V was shortened by 5 bases and J by 8 bases, with 7 bases between the two germline ends. This CDR3 is 11 amino acids long. Here the CDR3 DNA reads TGTGCCAGCAGCGCCAGGTATGAGCAGTTCTTC. This gives the protein CASSARYEQFF.

This sequence joins TRBV7-9 and TRBJ2-1, with unresolved D. CDR3 size: 12 residues. The V end was cut by 4 bases, the J end by 6 bases, with 7 bases between. Germline V CDR1 and CDR2: SEHNR, FQNEAQ (reference sequence). CDR3 DNA: TGTGCCAGCAGCTCGGTGGTCAATGAGCAGTTCTTC. Amino acids: CASSSVVNEQFF. Drawing the rest from reference TRBV7-9 and TRBJ2-1, the complete variable domain is DTGVSQNPRHKITKRGQNVTFRCDPISEHNRLYWYRQTLGQGPEFLTYFQNEAQLEKSRLLSDRFSAERPKGSFSTLEIQRTEQGDSAMYLCASSSVVNEQFFGPGTRLTVL.

This chain links TRBV6-1 with TRBJ1-4; 7 bases are a match to TRBD1. With V trimmed by 8 bases and J by 3 bases, 6 bases remained unmatched. In germline, CDR1 is MNHNS, CDR2 SASEGT. The length of the CDR3 is 14 residues. The CDR3 loop reads CASRPGQSNEKLFF. The CDR3 nucleotides are TGTGCCAGCCGGCCGGGACAGTCTAATGAAAAACTGTTTTTT.

The chain uses TRBV30 and TRBJ1-2, with TRBD1 identical over 8 bases. After removal of 2 bases from V and 1 base from J, the junction contained 3 bases not matched to a gene. This CDR3 has 14 amino acids. The germline V gene has CDR1 GTSNPN and CDR2 SVGIG (reference sequence). The DNA for the CDR3 is TGTGCCTGGAGTCACGACAGGGGTAACTATGGCTACACCTTC. Its translation: CAWSHDRGNYGYTF.

CDR3 sequence reads: CASRDLYEQYF. The CDR3 DNA reads TGTGCCAGCCGGGACTTATACGAGCAGTACTTC. The chain joins TRBV11-2 to TRBJ2-7; tentative D call: TRBD2 (6 bases). The CDR3 loop spans 11 amino acids. V lost 8 bases to trimming and J lost 4 bases, with 9 bases between them. Germline V gene data show CDR1 as SGHAT and CDR2 as FQNNGV.

The chain couples TRBV4-1 to TRBJ1-1; no clear D. Trimming shortened V by 0 bases and J by 4 bases, and 15 bases separated the two germline ends. The CDR3 totals 16 residues. CDR1 and CDR2 from the germline V gene are MGHRA and YSYEKL. The chain's CDR3 is CASSQEGLNSRTEAFF. The DNA of the CDR3 is TGCGCCAGCAGCCAAGAAGGATTGAACAGTCGCACTGAAGCTTTCTTT.

The V call is TRBV5-1, the J call TRBJ2-7; 7 bases fit TRBD1. After removal of 3 bases from V and 3 bases from J, the junction contained 21 bases not matched to a gene. This CDR3 comprises 19 residues. Per germline, CDR1 SGHRS and CDR2 YFSETQ. CDR3 nucleotide sequence: TGCGCCAGCAGCTACGCCTCCACATGGCCCGGACAGGCCATCTACGAGCAGTACTTC. Amino acid sequence: CASSYASTWPGQAIYEQYF. Variable domain in full (rest from reference TRBV5-1 and TRBJ2-7): KAGVTQTPRYLIKTRGQQVTLSCSPISGHRSVSWYQQTPGQGLQFLFEYFSETQRNKGNFPGRFSGRQFSNSRSEMNVSTLELGDSALYLCASSYASTWPGQAIYEQYFGPGTRLTVT.

J is TRBJ1-2 and V is TRBV6-1; TRBD1 matches at 7 bases. Germline CDR1 MNHNS, CDR2 SASEGT. V trimming: 1 base; J trimming: 4 bases; junction bases outside the gene matches: 12. The CDR3 length is 17 residues. The CDR3 bases are TGTGCCAGCAGTGAAGATGGGGGACAGCCCGGTCTCTATGGCTACACCTTC. Amino acid sequence: CASSEDGGQPGLYGYTF.